These T cell receptor beta chains were read from a single sample in a study of cytomegalovirus exposure and HLA in healthy donors. Using immunoSEQ multiplex PCR, the repertoire was profiled, and TCRdb retains in-frame clones only, with some absent. The sample has 150,000 to 180,000 clones; more than 75% are singletons. Sequenced sample: PBMCs. These receptors all stem from a man aged 25-45 years in good health and CMV-seropositive. Each CDR3 is given with its conserved first and last residue. The order of the fields is J gene, D gene, clone size, V gene, CDR3 protein, CDR3 DNA. D genes are given only for firm matches. Some rows mark clone size as missing; the rest say once, few, many or name a class of expanded clone.

TRBJ1-1 | - | - | TRBV6-1 | CASSESQNTEAFF | TGTGCCAGCAGTGAATCACAGAACACTGAAGCTTTCTTT
TRBJ1-1 | - | - | TRBV7-3 | CASSLQGRRDTEAFF | TGTGCCAGCAGCTTACAGGGAAGGAGAGACACTGAAGCTTTCTTT
TRBJ1-5 | - | - | TRBV18 | CASSPRDNQPQHF | TGTGCCAGCTCACCACGAGACAATCAGCCCCAGCATTTT
TRBJ2-1 | TRBD2 | - | TRBV27 | CASSLIAGSNEQFF | TGTGCCAGCAGTTTAATAGCGGGGAGTAATGAGCAGTTCTTC
TRBJ2-5 | TRBD1 | - | TRBV28 | CASSSPTGAEQETQYF | TGTGCCAGCAGTTCCCCGACAGGGGCCGAACAAGAGACCCAGTACTTC
TRBJ2-7 | TRBD1 | - | TRBV28 | CASSPAGQGPYEQYF | TGTGCCAGCAGTCCGGCGGGACAGGGCCCCTACGAGCAGTACTTC
TRBJ1-5 | - | - | TRBV27 | CASSLSSRVNNQPQHF | TGTGCCAGCAGTTTATCATCGCGGGTCAACAATCAGCCCCAGCATTTT
TRBJ1-4 | - | - | TRBV4-1 | CASSQVQGGNEKLFF | TGCGCCAGCAGCCAAGTGCAGGGTGGTAATGAAAAACTGTTTTTT
TRBJ1-3 | - | once | TRBV5-5 | CASSLQPYGPRGGNTIYF | TGTGCCAGCAGCTTGCAACCGTATGGCCCTCGGGGTGGAAACACCATATATTTT
TRBJ1-2 | - | - | TRBV5-6 | CASSLWPEYGYTF | TGTGCCAGCAGCTTATGGCCAGAATATGGCTACACCTTC
TRBJ2-7 | TRBD1 | once | TRBV5-8 | CASSREGTGGYPYEQYF | TGTGCCAGCAGCAGGGAAGGGACAGGGGGCTACCCTTACGAGCAGTACTTC
TRBJ2-1 | - | - | TRBV5-6 | CATHIGLALNEQFF | TGTGCCACCCATATAGGGCTAGCGTTGAATGAGCAGTTCTTC
TRBJ1-2 | TRBD1 | - | TRBV2 | CASSLGQDIYGYTF | TGTGCCAGCAGCCTAGGACAGGATATCTATGGCTACACCTTC
TRBJ1-1 | - | - | TRBV5-1 | CASSFYDGTEAFF | TGCGCCAGCAGCTTCTACGATGGTACTGAAGCTTTCTTT
TRBJ1-6 | TRBD1 | - | TRBV2 | CASYTGAGSPLHF | TGTGCCAGCTACACAGGGGCGGGTTCACCCCTCCACTTT
TRBJ1-1 | - | - | TRBV29-1 | CSVEGRGSNTEAFF | TGCAGCGTTGAGGGCAGGGGATCGAACACTGAAGCTTTCTTT
TRBJ2-7 | - | - | TRBV30 | CALGTHLLNVQYF | TGTGCCCTCGGGACTCACCTTCTTAACGTGCAGTACTTC
TRBJ2-7 | - | - | TRBV7-9 | CASMWDTINEQYF | TGTGCCAGCATGTGGGACACCATAAACGAGCAGTACTTC
TRBJ1-1 | - | - | TRBV5-4 | CASSSHANTEAFF | TGTGCCAGCAGCTCACATGCTAACACTGAAGCTTTCTTT
TRBJ2-1 | - | - | TRBV6-4 | CARAGWGRDEQFF | TGTGCCAGGGCGGGGTGGGGTAGGGATGAGCAGTTCTTC
TRBJ2-3 | TRBD2 | - | TRBV5-1 | CASSQRLAGATADTQYF | TGCGCCAGCAGCCAAAGACTAGCGGGAGCAACCGCAGATACGCAGTATTTT
TRBJ1-5 | - | - | TRBV15 | CATSREGGKPQHF | TGTGCCACCAGCAGAGAGGGGGGGAAGCCCCAGCATTTT
TRBJ2-5 | - | - | TRBV5-1 | CASSSPSGLGETQYF | TGCGCCAGCAGCTCACCGTCGGGGTTGGGAGAGACCCAGTACTTC
TRBJ2-1 | - | - | TRBV7-9 | CASSSVYNEQFF | TGTGCCAGCAGCTCAGTATACAATGAGCAGTTCTTC
TRBJ1-1 | - | few | TRBV11-2 | CASSLGQLNTEAFF | TGTGCCAGCAGCTTAGGGCAGTTGAACACTGAAGCTTTCTTT
TRBJ2-3 | - | once | TRBV10-1 | CASSAPSSTDTQYF | TGCGCCAGTAGTGCTCCCTCTAGCACAGATACGCAGTATTTT
TRBJ2-1 | TRBD1 | few | TRBV5-4 | CASSLKGADEQFF | TGTGCCAGCAGCTTGAAGGGGGCTGATGAGCAGTTCTTC
TRBJ2-7 | TRBD2 | few | TRBV5-5 | CASSFQTGGTHIREQYF | TGTGCCAGCAGCTTTCAAACGGGGGGGACTCATATACGGGAGCAGTACTTC
TRBJ2-4 | TRBD2 | - | TRBV4-2 | CASSQDRREGKNIQYF | TGTGCCAGCAGCCAAGATAGGCGGGAGGGCAAAAACATTCAGTACTTC
TRBJ2-6 | - | - | TRBV4-1 | CASSQGIQGSFSGANVLTF | TGCGCCAGCAGCCAAGGAATCCAGGGCTCGTTCTCTGGGGCCAACGTCCTGACTTTC
TRBJ2-5 | TRBD1 | - | TRBV5-1 | CASSDGDRGLQETQYF | TGCGCCAGCAGCGACGGGGACAGGGGACTCCAAGAGACCCAGTACTTC
TRBJ2-7 | TRBD1 | - | TRBV6-6 | CASSQTGTGIYEQYF | TGTGCCAGCAGTCAAACCGGGACAGGGATCTACGAGCAGTACTTC
TRBJ2-5 | TRBD2 | - | TRBV14 | CASSPRELAGRNQYF | TGTGCCAGCAGCCCCCGGGAGCTAGCGGGGAGGAACCAGTACTTC
TRBJ2-1 | TRBD2 | - | TRBV11-1 | CASSSRGLAGGSYNEQFF | TGTGCCAGCAGCTCCAGGGGACTAGCGGGAGGGTCCTACAATGAGCAGTTCTTC
TRBJ2-7 | - | - | TRBV27 | CASSGARDEQYF | TGTGCCAGCAGTGGGGCTAGGGACGAGCAGTACTTC
TRBJ1-3 | TRBD1 | few | TRBV28 | CASSSRDRGTYSGNTIYF | TGTGCCAGCAGTTCCCGGGACAGGGGGACCTACTCTGGAAACACCATATATTTT
TRBJ1-2 | - | - | TRBV6-5 | CASAQGHYGYTF | TGTGCCAGCGCACAGGGACACTATGGCTACACCTTC
TRBJ1-1 | TRBD1 | - | TRBV2 | CARRQGADTEAFF | TGTGCCAGACGACAGGGGGCGGACACTGAAGCTTTCTTT
TRBJ1-4 | - | - | TRBV5-1 | CASSLDDRSLNEKLFF | TGCGCCAGCAGCTTGGACGACAGATCGCTGAATGAAAAACTGTTTTTT
TRBJ1-1 | - | - | TRBV30 | CAWSSTGMNTEAFF | TGTGCCTGGAGTTCTACAGGGATGAACACTGAAGCTTTCTTT
TRBJ2-1 | - | - | TRBV7-2 | CASSLTPNSYNEQFF | TGTGCCAGCAGCTTGACACCGAACTCCTACAATGAGCAGTTCTTC
TRBJ1-4 | - | - | TRBV29-1 | CSVRRDGSTNEKLFF | TGCAGCGTTAGGCGGGACGGATCAACTAATGAAAAACTGTTTTTT
TRBJ1-1 | - | - | TRBV4-2 | CASSSPGGGHRNTEAFF | TGTGCCAGCAGCTCACCCGGGGGGGGACATCGGAACACTGAAGCTTTCTTT
TRBJ2-7 | - | - | TRBV9 | CASSVAPGQSNEQYF | TGTGCCAGCAGCGTAGCCCCGGGACAATCCAACGAGCAGTACTTC
TRBJ2-1 | - | - | TRBV5-6 | CASSWTANEQFF | TGTGCCAGCAGCTGGACAGCAAATGAGCAGTTCTTC
TRBJ1-6 | - | - | TRBV7-6 | CASSLAGGDSPLHF | TGTGCCAGCAGCTTAGCAGGGGGTGATTCACCCCTCCACTTT